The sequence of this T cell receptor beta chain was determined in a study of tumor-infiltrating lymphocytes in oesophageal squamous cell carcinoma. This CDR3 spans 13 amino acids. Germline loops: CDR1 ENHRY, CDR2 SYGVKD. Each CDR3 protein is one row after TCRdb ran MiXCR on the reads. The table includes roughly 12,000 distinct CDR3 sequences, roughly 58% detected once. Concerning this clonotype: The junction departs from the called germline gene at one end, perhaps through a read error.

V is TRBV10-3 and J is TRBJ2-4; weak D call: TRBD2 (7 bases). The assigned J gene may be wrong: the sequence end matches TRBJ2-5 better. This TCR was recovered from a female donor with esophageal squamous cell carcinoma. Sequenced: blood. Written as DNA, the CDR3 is TGTGCCATCGGTGATCGGGGGGCTGAGACCCAGTACTTC. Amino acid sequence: CAIGDRGAETQYF.